This entry describes one TCR beta chain. No patient had autoimmune disease or received systemic immunosuppression. The method was immunoSEQ multiplex PCR; TCRdb's version includes in-frame clones alone and lacks a portion of them. The table records about 18,000 clones, over 75% of them present only once. This sample stems from a study of OX40 agonist ivuxolimab in advanced cancers. For the study at large: Patients in the trial were receiving intravenous ivuxolimab every 2 weeks, at doses of 0.01 to 10 mg/kg.

Looked up from germline, CDR1 is MNHEY and CDR2 is SMNVEV (reference sequence). V gave up 0 bases and J gave up 5 bases; unmatched junction bases: 7. The CDR3 is made up of 16 amino acids. The sequence came from an adult with an advanced solid tumor such as melanoma, head and neck, liver or kidney cancer. The V call is TRBV27, the J call TRBJ2-1; 7 nucleotides agree with TRBD1. Material: CD4+ or CD8+ T cells sorted from blood, obtained in a trial of the OX40 agonist ivuxolimab. CDR3 bases: TGTGCCAGCAGTTTATCCGGGACAGCCGAGAACAATGAGCAGTTCTTC. Protein product: CASSLSGTAENNEQFF.